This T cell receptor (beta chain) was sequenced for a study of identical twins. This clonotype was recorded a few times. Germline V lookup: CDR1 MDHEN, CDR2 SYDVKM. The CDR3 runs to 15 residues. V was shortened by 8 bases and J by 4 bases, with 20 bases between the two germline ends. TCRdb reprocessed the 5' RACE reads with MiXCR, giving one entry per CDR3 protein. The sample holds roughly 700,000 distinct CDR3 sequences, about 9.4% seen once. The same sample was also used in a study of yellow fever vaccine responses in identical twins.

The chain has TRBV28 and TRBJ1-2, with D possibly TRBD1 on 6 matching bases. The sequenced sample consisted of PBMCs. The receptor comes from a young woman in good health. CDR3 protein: CASCAPGQRFYGYTF. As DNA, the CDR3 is TGTGCCAGCTGCGCACCGGGACAAAGATTCTATGGCTACACCTTC.